A single sample is the source of the 27 T cell receptor beta chains below, sequenced in a study of blood T cell repertoires in COVID-19. The repertoire was sequenced with immunoSEQ multiplex PCR; TCRdb's copy has only in-frame clones and lacks some. This sample carries more than 85,000 clones, approximately 80% of them seen once, and the ten largest clones take 20% to 25%. Sample: peripheral blood. The receptor source for this set is a man between 60 and 70 years old with acute or convalescent COVID-19.

Of note for this clone: One end of the junction does not line up with germline, which may come from a read error. The chain carries TRBV7-7 and TRBJ2-1; 9 nucleotides agree with TRBD1. CDR1 is SSHAT, CDR2 FNYEAQ, per germline (reference sequence). The CDR3 runs 15 residues. CDR3: CASSLGTGTYNEQFF. Here the CDR3 DNA reads TGTGCTAGCAGCTTAGGGACAGGGACTTACAATGAGCAGTTCTTC. Using reference TRBV7-7 and TRBJ2-1 for the parts outside the CDR3, the full variable domain is GAGVSQSPRYKVTKRGQDVTLRCDPISSHATLYWYQQALGQGPEFLTYFNYEAQPDKSGLPSDRFSAERPEGSISTLTIQRTEQRDSAMYRCASSLGTGTYNEQFFGPGTRLTVL.

The rearrangement links TRBV7-2 to TRBJ1-2; D might be TRBD1 (6 bases). Per the germline V gene, CDR1 is SGHTA and CDR2 is FQGNSA. The ends were cut back, 5 bases at V and 3 bases at J, with 16 bases in the middle. CDR3 length equals 15 residues. The CDR3 reads CASSQDYRDHYGYTF. The CDR3 DNA reads as TGTGCCAGCAGCCAAGACTACAGGGACCACTATGGCTACACCTTC.

This chain uses TRBV7-2 with TRBJ2-3, with 10 bases lining up with TRBD2. Germline V gene data show CDR1 as SGHTA and CDR2 as FQGNSA. CDR3 length equals 17 residues. Trimming took 1 base from V and 5 from J; bases not matched to a gene: 9. CDR3 protein: CASSLVAGGSKGDTQYF. The CDR3 DNA follows: TGTGCCAGCAGCTTAGTAGCGGGGGGCTCCAAGGGAGATACGCAGTATTTT.

The chain recombines TRBV6-5 with TRBJ1-6; 7 nucleotides match TRBD1. Germline V gene lookup returns CDR1 MNHEY and CDR2 SVGAGI. Trimming removed 5 bases from V and 8 bases from J; junction bases left unmatched: 9. The CDR3 length is 15 residues. The CDR3: CASSINPTGHSPLHF. The CDR3, as DNA: TGTGCCAGCAGTATAAACCCGACAGGGCATTCACCCCTCCACTTT.

The chain combines TRBV6-6 with TRBJ1-4; 7 bases line up with TRBD1. Germline CDR1 and CDR2: MNHNY and SVGAGI (reference sequence). V was pared by 6 bases and J by 5 bases, with 9 bases of the junction left unmatched. The CDR3 sequence is 15 residues long. CDR3 coding DNA: TGTGCCAGCAGCCCTACCGACAGGGTAAATGAAAAACTGTTTTTT. This translates into CASSPTDRVNEKLFF.

The chain links TRBV4-1 to TRBJ2-3; 9 bases align to TRBD1. With 4 bases clipped from V and 0 bases from J, the junction kept 2 bases outside the gene matches. CDR3 length: 15 residues. Germline loops: CDR1 MGHRA, CDR2 YSYEKL. The CDR3 here is CASSPGQGSTDTQYF. The CDR3 DNA is TGCGCCAGCAGCCCCGGACAGGGGAGCACAGATACGCAGTATTTT.

The rearrangement links TRBV5-1 to TRBJ1-2, with D perhaps TRBD1 (5 bases). This CDR3 spans 15 amino acids. V lost 2 bases to trimming and J lost 6 bases, with 17 bases between them. The germline V gene has CDR1 SGHRS and CDR2 YFSETQ. CDR3 bases: TGCGCCAGCAGCTTCGTTGGGGGGGGTAGCGATGGCTACACCTTC. This gives the protein CASSFVGGGSDGYTF. Supplemented by reference TRBV5-1 and TRBJ1-2, the full variable domain reads KAGVTQTPRYLIKTRGQQVTLSCSPISGHRSVSWYQQTPGQGLQFLFEYFSETQRNKGNFPGRFSGRQFSNSRSEMNVSTLELGDSALYLCASSFVGGGSDGYTFGSGTRLTVV.

The chain is built from TRBV2 and TRBJ2-1; D is perhaps TRBD1 (6 bases). The CDR3 has 16 residues. Germline V CDR1 and CDR2: SNHLY, FYNNEI. With 7 bases removed from V and 4 bases from J, the gap between germline ends came to 20 bases. CDR3 protein: CASMSAQGRLYNEQFF. Written as DNA, the CDR3 is TGTGCCAGCATGTCGGCGCAGGGGCGGTTGTACAATGAGCAGTTCTTC.

The CDR3 DNA sequence: TGTGCCAGCAGCTCTTACGAGGCTAACTATGGCTACACCTTC. Translating gives CASSSYEANYGYTF. The V gene is TRBV7-2, the J gene TRBJ1-2; no clear D. CDR1 SGHTA and CDR2 FQGNSA come from the germline V gene. With 4 bases removed from V and 0 bases from J, the gap between germline ends came to 9 bases. This CDR3 region has 14 residues.

J is TRBJ1-1 and V is TRBV18; 10 nucleotides agree with TRBD1. Losses at the gene ends were 6 bases for V and 5 bases for J; bases not matched to a gene: 3. This CDR3 spans 13 amino acids. Germline CDR1 and CDR2: KGHSH and LQKENI. The DNA for the CDR3 is TGTGCCAGCTCGGACAGGGGGAGGACTGAAGCTTTCTTT. As protein: CASSDRGRTEAFF.

This chain uses TRBV19 with TRBJ2-5; TRBD1 matches at 8 bases. Germline trimming cut 6 bases from V and 1 base from J; bases unmatched to any gene: 4. Germline CDR1 reads LNHDA; CDR2 reads SQIVND (reference sequence). CDR3 size: 14 residues. Here the CDR3 reads CASSPDRVQETQYF. The DNA of the CDR3 is TGTGCCAGTAGCCCGGACAGGGTCCAAGAGACCCAGTACTTC.

The V and J genes are TRBV5-4 and TRBJ2-1; 10 bases align to TRBD2. There are 15 residues in the CDR3. Germline-derived CDR1 and CDR2 are SGHNT and YYREEE (reference sequence). J lost 2 bases, V lost 3 bases, and 2 bases had no gene match. The CDR3 here is CASSSSGGAYNEQFF. DNA for the CDR3: TGTGCCAGCAGCTCGAGCGGGGGGGCCTACAATGAGCAGTTCTTC.

The chain carries TRBV4-3 and TRBJ2-5; D gene unclear. In germline, CDR1 is LGHNA, CDR2 YSLEER. Between the trimmed V and J ends, which lost 0 bases and 6 bases, there was a span of 8 bases. This CDR3 comprises 13 residues. The chain's CDR3 is CASSQDPFKTQYF. The CDR3 DNA follows: TGCGCCAGCAGCCAAGACCCATTCAAGACCCAGTACTTC.

This sequence joins TRBV19 and TRBJ2-2; 9 bases match TRBD1. The CDR3 totals 15 residues. V gave up 4 bases and J gave up 0 bases; unmatched junction bases: 0. Germline V gives CDR1 LNHDA, CDR2 SQIVND (reference sequence). This CDR3 is CASSRDRANTGELFF. For the CDR3, the DNA is TGTGCCAGTAGTAGGGACAGGGCGAACACCGGGGAGCTGTTTTTT.

V is TRBV7-2 and J is TRBJ2-3; possible D gene TRBD2, 5 bases. Trimming left V 5 bases short and J 3 bases short, with 18 bases between. Germline CDR1 reads SGHTA; CDR2 reads FQGNSA. This CDR3 is 16 amino acids long. CDR3 loop: CASSPQALVPTDTQYF. For the CDR3, the DNA is TGTGCCAGCAGCCCTCAGGCACTAGTCCCGACAGATACGCAGTATTTT.

The chain combines TRBV28 with TRBJ2-6; TRBD1 might be the D (6 bases). The CDR3 consists of 15 residues. Looked up from germline, CDR1 is MDHEN and CDR2 is SYDVKM. V lost 6 bases and J lost 5, with 14 bases in between. CDR3 sequence reads: CASSPTGPRANVLTF. The CDR3 coding sequence is TGTGCCAGCAGCCCTACAGGGCCTAGGGCCAACGTCCTGACTTTC.

The chain combines TRBV7-9 with TRBJ1-2; D uncertain. V was cut by 4 bases and J by 6 bases, with 18 bases left in between. This CDR3 is 15 amino acids long. Germline V gene lookup returns CDR1 SEHNR and CDR2 FQNEAQ (reference sequence). The CDR3 loop reads CASSSRGEVADGYTF. CDR3 nucleotides: TGTGCCAGCAGCTCCCGCGGTGAGGTTGCGGATGGCTACACCTTC.

The rearrangement links TRBV19 to TRBJ2-1; TRBD1 might be the D (5 bases). Trimming took off 4 bases at V and 4 bases at J, with 11 bases between the two ends. The CDR3 has 14 amino acids. Germline V CDR1 and CDR2: LNHDA, SQIVND (reference sequence). CDR3 sequence (DNA): TGTGCCAGTAGTACCTCGAGACAGTACAATGAGCAGTTCTTC. Its translation is CASSTSRQYNEQFF. The full variable domain, in which reference TRBV19 and TRBJ2-1 provide the parts outside the CDR3, is DGGITQSPKYLFRKEGQNVTLSCEQNLNHDAMYWYRQDPGQGLRLIYYSQIVNDFQKGDIAEGYSVSREKKESFPLTVTSAQKNPTAFYLCASSTSRQYNEQFFGPGTRLTVL.

The chain combines TRBV29-1 with TRBJ2-5, with a weak D call TRBD2 (5 bases). This CDR3 contains 15 residues. V shed 1 base and J shed 3 bases, with 15 bases lying between them. CDR1 and CDR2 from the germline V gene are SQVTM and ANQGSEA. This chain's CDR3 is CSVEGGSGKKETQYF. The CDR3 nucleotides are TGCAGCGTTGAAGGAGGGTCCGGGAAGAAAGAGACCCAGTACTTC.

J is TRBJ2-3 and V is TRBV27, with 7 bases matching TRBD1. CDR1 and CDR2 from the germline V gene are MNHEY and SMNVEV (reference sequence). This CDR3 is 14 amino acids long. The V gene end was trimmed by 4 bases and the J gene end by 2 bases; junction bases not matched to a gene: 3. The chain's CDR3 is CASSWGQYTDTQYF. The CDR3 region has the DNA TGTGCCAGCAGTTGGGGACAGTACACAGATACGCAGTATTTT.

The chain joins TRBV6-2 or TRBV6-3 to TRBJ1-5; 9 bases map to TRBD1. Trimming cost V 5 bases and J 9 bases; bases outside gene matches: 11. Per the germline V gene, CDR1 is MNHEY and CDR2 is SVGEGT. This CDR3 region has 15 residues. In nucleotides, the CDR3 is TGTGCCAGCAGTGGGAATCCGGGACAGGGTGGGCCCCAGCATTTT. Protein: CASSGNPGQGGPQHF.

The V gene is TRBV5-6, the J gene TRBJ2-1; tentative D call: TRBD2 (7 bases). This CDR3 is built from 16 residues. CDR1 is SGHDT, CDR2 YYEEEE, per germline. Trimming pared 1 base from V and 4 bases from J, leaving 15 bases between. The CDR3 sequence is CASSLLGGPKYNEQFF. In DNA, the CDR3 is TGTGCCAGCAGCTTGTTGGGGGGGCCGAAATACAATGAGCAGTTCTTC.

The chain couples TRBV11-2 to TRBJ2-7, with TRBD1 as a possible D gene (6 bases). The CDR3 has 12 amino acids. The V end was cut by 5 bases, the J end by 3 bases, with 8 bases between. The V gene's germline CDR1 is SGHAT and CDR2 FQNNGV. CDR3 amino acids: CASSTGLYEQYF. The CDR3 DNA follows: TGTGCCAGCAGCACAGGGCTCTACGAGCAGTACTTC.

The V gene is TRBV7-8, the J gene TRBJ2-1; TRBD2 matches 10 bases. CDR1 is SGHVS, CDR2 FQNEAQ, per germline. V lost 7 bases to trimming and J lost 0 bases; unmatched junction nucleotides: 18. The length of the CDR3 is 20 residues. DNA for the CDR3: TGTGCCAGCACCGGCGGGCTAGCGGGGGACCCACGTTACTCCTACAATGAGCAGTTCTTC. The encoded protein is CASTGGLAGDPRYSYNEQFF.

The genes are TRBV29-1 and TRBJ2-1; 7 bases are shared with TRBD1. Germline-derived CDR1 and CDR2 are SQVTM and ANQGSEA. V lost 1 base to trimming and J lost 2 bases; unmatched junction nucleotides: 8. The CDR3 runs 16 residues. As DNA, the CDR3 is TGCAGCGTTGAAGGGATGAAGGGGGCTACCTACAATGAGCAGTTCTTC. It encodes CSVEGMKGATYNEQFF.

V is TRBV7-6 and J is TRBJ1-1, with D possibly matching TRBD1 (5 bases). The CDR3 runs 15 residues. Germline values: CDR1 SGHVS, CDR2 FNYEAQ. Between the trimmed V and J ends, which lost 0 bases and 1 base, there was a span of 9 bases. As DNA, the CDR3 is TGTGCCAGCAGCTTAGCCACAGGTTCGAACACTGAAGCTTTCTTT. It codes for CASSLATGSNTEAFF. Drawing the rest from reference TRBV7-6 and TRBJ1-1, the complete variable domain is GAGVSQSPRYKVTKRGQDVALRCDPISGHVSLYWYRQALGQGPEFLTYFNYEAQQDKSGLPNDRFSAERPEGSISTLTIQRTEQRDSAMYRCASSLATGSNTEAFFGQGTRLTVV.

The V gene is TRBV2, the J gene TRBJ1-1; TRBD1 matches at 8 bases. Germline lookup yields CDR1 SNHLY and CDR2 FYNNEI. This CDR3 has 15 residues. V shed 3 bases and J 1 base; nucleotides not matched to a gene: 4. The CDR3: CASSEDRAKNTEAFF. The DNA for the CDR3 is TGTGCCAGCAGTGAGGACAGGGCGAAGAACACTGAAGCTTTCTTT.